These T cell receptor beta chains were read from a single sample in a study of a mutant IDH1 vaccine in newly diagnosed glioma. Profiled with immunoSEQ multiplex PCR; TCRdb holds only in-frame clones, not every one. The sample carries 85,000 to 100,000 clones, roughly 90% recorded once. The sample consisted of PBMCs, taken from a glioma patient treated with radiotherapy, temozolomide or both. These receptors were collected from a woman in her fifties or sixties with glioma. The CDR3 runs from the conserved cysteine through the conserved F or W. The order of the fields is J gene, CDR3 length, clone size, D gene, V gene, CDR3 protein, CDR3 DNA. A D gene is named only where the DNA matches it firmly. Not every row has a clone size; where given, it reads once, few, many or a size class.

J gene: TRBJ2-7
CDR3 length: 12
clone size: -
D gene: -
V gene: TRBV6-1
CDR3 protein: CASSERAYEQYF
CDR3 DNA: TGTGCCAGCAGTGAACGTGCCTACGAGCAGTACTTC

J gene: TRBJ2-5
CDR3 length: 17
clone size: -
D gene: -
V gene: TRBV9
CDR3 protein: CASSVGAWGDGQETQYF
CDR3 DNA: TGTGCCAGCAGCGTAGGTGCGTGGGGGGACGGCCAAGAGACCCAGTACTTC

J gene: TRBJ2-7
CDR3 length: 14
clone size: -
D gene: TRBD1
V gene: TRBV7-6
CDR3 protein: CASSPGTGRYEQYF
CDR3 DNA: TGTGCCAGCAGCCCCGGGACAGGACGGTACGAGCAGTACTTC

J gene: TRBJ2-7
CDR3 length: 12
clone size: -
D gene: -
V gene: TRBV2
CDR3 protein: CATRTEPYEQYF
CDR3 DNA: TGTGCCACCCGGACAGAACCCTACGAGCAGTACTTC

J gene: TRBJ2-7
CDR3 length: 20
clone size: -
D gene: TRBD1
V gene: TRBV28
CDR3 protein: CASSSPHFLTLGQGAREQYF
CDR3 DNA: TGTGCCAGCAGTTCCCCCCATTTTCTCACTCTGGGACAGGGGGCGAGGGAGCAGTACTTC

J gene: TRBJ2-5
CDR3 length: 15
clone size: -
D gene: -
V gene: TRBV5-5
CDR3 protein: CASSFSPGGGETQYF
CDR3 DNA: TGTGCCAGCAGCTTCTCCCCCGGGGGCGGAGAGACCCAGTACTTC

J gene: TRBJ1-2
CDR3 length: 15
clone size: -
D gene: TRBD1
V gene: TRBV7-9
CDR3 protein: CASSSLTGRADGYTF
CDR3 DNA: TGTGCCAGCAGTTCCCTGACAGGGAGGGCTGACGGCTACACCTTC

J gene: TRBJ1-5
CDR3 length: 15
clone size: once
D gene: -
V gene: TRBV2
CDR3 protein: CASSPTGFQGQPQHF
CDR3 DNA: TGTGCCAGCAGTCCTACAGGGTTTCAAGGTCAGCCCCAGCATTTT

J gene: TRBJ2-1
CDR3 length: 15
clone size: -
D gene: -
V gene: TRBV7-3
CDR3 protein: CASSPRAIPNNEQFF
CDR3 DNA: TGTGCCAGCAGCCCCCGGGCGATACCAAACAATGAGCAGTTCTTC

J gene: TRBJ2-5
CDR3 length: 15
clone size: -
D gene: -
V gene: TRBV7-9
CDR3 protein: CASSSSAFARETQYF
CDR3 DNA: TGTGCCAGCAGCTCTAGCGCATTTGCACGGGAGACCCAGTACTTC

J gene: TRBJ2-7
CDR3 length: 14
clone size: -
D gene: TRBD2
V gene: TRBV2
CDR3 protein: CASRNTSGKREQYF
CDR3 DNA: TGTGCCAGCAGGAACACCAGCGGGAAGAGGGAGCAGTACTTC

J gene: TRBJ2-1
CDR3 length: 16
clone size: -
D gene: -
V gene: TRBV11-1
CDR3 protein: CASSLVVASSYNEQFF
CDR3 DNA: TGTGCCAGCAGCTTAGTAGTAGCGTCGTCCTACAATGAGCAGTTCTTC

J gene: TRBJ1-6
CDR3 length: 18
clone size: -
D gene: -
V gene: TRBV5-6
CDR3 protein: CASSPWIRVGRYNSPLHF
CDR3 DNA: TGTGCCAGCAGTCCTTGGATCAGAGTAGGACGGTATAATTCACCCCTCCACTTT

J gene: TRBJ1-3
CDR3 length: 17
clone size: -
D gene: TRBD1
V gene: TRBV5-6
CDR3 protein: CASSSIPTGGVGNTIYF
CDR3 DNA: TGTGCCAGCAGCTCGATCCCGACAGGGGGCGTCGGAAACACCATATATTTT

J gene: TRBJ1-5
CDR3 length: 14
clone size: -
D gene: -
V gene: TRBV27
CDR3 protein: CASSLSASNQPQHF
CDR3 DNA: TGTGCCAGCAGTTTATCCGCTAGCAATCAGCCCCAGCATTTT

J gene: TRBJ2-1
CDR3 length: 14
clone size: -
D gene: -
V gene: TRBV30
CDR3 protein: CAWSRAGSYNEQFF
CDR3 DNA: TGTGCCTGGAGTAGGGCTGGCTCCTACAATGAGCAGTTCTTC

J gene: TRBJ2-1
CDR3 length: 14
clone size: -
D gene: -
V gene: TRBV18
CDR3 protein: CASSPPGTRNEQFF
CDR3 DNA: TGTGCCAGCTCACCGCCGGGAACTAGGAATGAGCAGTTCTTC

J gene: TRBJ2-1
CDR3 length: 13
clone size: -
D gene: TRBD2
V gene: TRBV29-1
CDR3 protein: CSVASGEYNEQFF
CDR3 DNA: TGCAGCGTTGCTAGCGGAGAATACAATGAGCAGTTCTTC

J gene: TRBJ1-5
CDR3 length: 16
clone size: -
D gene: -
V gene: TRBV28
CDR3 protein: CASSSPFQGGKEPQHF
CDR3 DNA: TGTGCCAGCAGTTCCCCCTTCCAGGGAGGTAAGGAGCCCCAGCATTTT

J gene: TRBJ2-7
CDR3 length: 15
clone size: -
D gene: -
V gene: TRBV5-1
CDR3 protein: CASSLYASSSYEQYF
CDR3 DNA: TGCGCCAGCAGCTTGTATGCTAGCAGCTCCTACGAGCAGTACTTC

J gene: TRBJ2-7
CDR3 length: 15
clone size: once
D gene: -
V gene: TRBV6-6
CDR3 protein: CASSYEGELSYEQYF
CDR3 DNA: TGTGCCAGCAGTTATGAGGGAGAACTCTCCTACGAGCAGTACTTC

J gene: TRBJ2-6
CDR3 length: 14
clone size: few
D gene: -
V gene: TRBV29-1
CDR3 protein: CSASGGAGANVLTF
CDR3 DNA: TGCAGCGCCTCGGGGGGCGCTGGGGCCAACGTCCTGACTTTC

J gene: TRBJ1-5
CDR3 length: 15
clone size: -
D gene: TRBD1
V gene: TRBV30
CDR3 protein: CAWSSGTGGNQPQHF
CDR3 DNA: TGTGCCTGGAGTTCCGGGACAGGGGGAAATCAGCCCCAGCATTTT

J gene: TRBJ2-7
CDR3 length: 14
clone size: -
D gene: TRBD1
V gene: TRBV7-2
CDR3 protein: CASSLVMTGREQYF
CDR3 DNA: TGTGCCAGCAGCTTAGTCATGACAGGGCGCGAGCAGTACTTC

J gene: TRBJ2-1
CDR3 length: 15
clone size: -
D gene: -
V gene: TRBV4-1
CDR3 protein: CASGPIRTVYNEQFF
CDR3 DNA: TGCGCCAGCGGGCCCATCCGGACGGTCTACAATGAGCAGTTCTTC

J gene: TRBJ1-5
CDR3 length: 16
clone size: -
D gene: TRBD1
V gene: TRBV19
CDR3 protein: CASRSPWRGRNQPQHF
CDR3 DNA: TGTGCCAGTAGGTCCCCCTGGAGGGGGCGAAATCAGCCCCAGCATTTT

J gene: TRBJ2-3
CDR3 length: 11
clone size: -
D gene: -
V gene: TRBV9
CDR3 protein: CASSVADTQYF
CDR3 DNA: TGTGCCAGCAGCGTAGCAGATACGCAGTATTTT

J gene: TRBJ2-3
CDR3 length: 15
clone size: few
D gene: -
V gene: TRBV9
CDR3 protein: CASSVVAGRTDTQYF
CDR3 DNA: TGTGCCAGCAGCGTAGTAGCAGGGCGCACAGATACGCAGTATTTT

J gene: TRBJ1-2
CDR3 length: 14
clone size: few
D gene: -
V gene: TRBV15
CDR3 protein: CATSRDLADYGYTF
CDR3 DNA: TGTGCCACCAGCAGAGATCTGGCGGACTATGGCTACACCTTC

J gene: TRBJ1-3
CDR3 length: 18
clone size: once
D gene: -
V gene: TRBV5-1
CDR3 protein: CASSLGGPDLSPGNTIYF
CDR3 DNA: TGCGCCAGCAGCTTGGGAGGTCCAGATTTAAGCCCTGGAAACACCATATATTTT

J gene: TRBJ2-1
CDR3 length: 13
clone size: few
D gene: -
V gene: TRBV11-3
CDR3 protein: CASSSLADHEQFF
CDR3 DNA: TGTGCCAGCAGCTCCTTAGCGGACCATGAGCAGTTCTTC

J gene: TRBJ1-5
CDR3 length: 14
clone size: few
D gene: -
V gene: TRBV9
CDR3 protein: CASSVGVEGQPQHF
CDR3 DNA: TGTGCCAGCAGCGTAGGGGTCGAGGGGCAGCCCCAGCATTTT

J gene: TRBJ1-2
CDR3 length: 14
clone size: -
D gene: -
V gene: TRBV4-1
CDR3 protein: CASSHLPPGEGYTF
CDR3 DNA: TGCGCCAGCAGCCACCTACCCCCCGGCGAGGGCTACACCTTC

J gene: TRBJ2-1
CDR3 length: 14
clone size: -
D gene: TRBD2
V gene: TRBV29-1
CDR3 protein: CSVDGLAVYNEQFF
CDR3 DNA: TGCAGCGTGGATGGACTAGCGGTCTACAATGAGCAGTTCTTC

J gene: TRBJ1-3
CDR3 length: 13
clone size: -
D gene: -
V gene: TRBV5-4
CDR3 protein: CAGSSTSGNTIYF
CDR3 DNA: TGTGCCGGCAGCTCAACAAGTGGAAACACCATATATTTT

J gene: TRBJ2-5
CDR3 length: 13
clone size: -
D gene: TRBD2
V gene: TRBV29-1
CDR3 protein: CSVEDWGGETQYF
CDR3 DNA: TGCAGCGTTGAAGACTGGGGGGGGGAGACCCAGTACTTC

J gene: TRBJ1-1
CDR3 length: 12
clone size: -
D gene: -
V gene: TRBV7-9
CDR3 protein: CASSTLGTEAFF
CDR3 DNA: TGTGCCAGCAGTACTCTGGGCACTGAAGCTTTCTTT

J gene: TRBJ1-3
CDR3 length: 14
clone size: -
D gene: -
V gene: TRBV27
CDR3 protein: CASSLGDSGNTIYF
CDR3 DNA: TGTGCCAGCAGTTTGGGAGACTCTGGAAACACCATATATTTT

J gene: TRBJ2-1
CDR3 length: 14
clone size: -
D gene: -
V gene: TRBV5-8
CDR3 protein: CASSSGDSYNEQFF
CDR3 DNA: TGTGCCAGCAGCTCAGGGGACTCCTACAATGAGCAGTTCTTC